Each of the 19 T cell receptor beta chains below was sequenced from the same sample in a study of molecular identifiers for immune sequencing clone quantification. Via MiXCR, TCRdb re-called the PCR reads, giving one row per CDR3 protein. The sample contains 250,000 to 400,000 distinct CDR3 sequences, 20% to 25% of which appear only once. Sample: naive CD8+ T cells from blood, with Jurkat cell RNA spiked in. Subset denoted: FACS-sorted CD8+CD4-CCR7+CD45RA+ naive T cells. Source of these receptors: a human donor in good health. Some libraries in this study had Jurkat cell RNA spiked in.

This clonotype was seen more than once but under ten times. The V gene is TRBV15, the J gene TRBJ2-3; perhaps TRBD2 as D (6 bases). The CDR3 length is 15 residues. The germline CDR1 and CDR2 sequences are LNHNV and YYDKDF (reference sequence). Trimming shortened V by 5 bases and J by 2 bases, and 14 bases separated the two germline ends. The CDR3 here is CATSEVLALTDTQYF. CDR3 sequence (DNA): TGTGCCACCAGCGAGGTACTAGCCCTCACAGATACGCAGTATTTT.

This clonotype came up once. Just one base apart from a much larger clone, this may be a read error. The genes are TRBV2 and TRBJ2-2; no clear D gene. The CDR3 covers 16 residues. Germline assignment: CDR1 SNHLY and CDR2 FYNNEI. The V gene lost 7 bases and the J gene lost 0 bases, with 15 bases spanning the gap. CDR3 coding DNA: TGTGCCAGCATAGACTGGGCAAATGCGAACACCGGGGAGCTGTTTTTT. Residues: CASIDWANANTGELFF. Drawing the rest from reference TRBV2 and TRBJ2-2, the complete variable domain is EPEVTQTPSHQVTQMGQEVILRCVPISNHLYFYWYRQILGQKVEFLVSFYNNEISEKSEIFDDQFSVERPDGSNFTLKIRSTKLEDSAMYFCASIDWANANTGELFFGEGSRLTVL.

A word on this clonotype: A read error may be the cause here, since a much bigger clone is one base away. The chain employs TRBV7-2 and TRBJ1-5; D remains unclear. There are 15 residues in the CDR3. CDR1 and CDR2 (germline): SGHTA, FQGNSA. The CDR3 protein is CASSVDPLSDQPQHF. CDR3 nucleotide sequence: TGTGCCAGCAGCGTGGACCCCCTTAGCGATCAGCCCCAGCATTTT.

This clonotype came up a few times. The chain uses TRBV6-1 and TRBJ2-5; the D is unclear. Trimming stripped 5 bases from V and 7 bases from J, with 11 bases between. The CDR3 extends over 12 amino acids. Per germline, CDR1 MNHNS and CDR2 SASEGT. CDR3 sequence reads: CASSSFPGTQYF. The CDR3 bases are TGTGCCAGCAGTTCTTTTCCAGGGACCCAGTACTTC.

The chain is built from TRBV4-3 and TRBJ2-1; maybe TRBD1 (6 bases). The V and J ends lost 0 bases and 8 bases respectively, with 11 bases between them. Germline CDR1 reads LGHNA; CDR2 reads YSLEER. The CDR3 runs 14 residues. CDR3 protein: CASSQDTGRYEQFF. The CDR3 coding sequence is TGCGCCAGCAGCCAAGACACAGGGCGGTATGAGCAGTTCTTC.

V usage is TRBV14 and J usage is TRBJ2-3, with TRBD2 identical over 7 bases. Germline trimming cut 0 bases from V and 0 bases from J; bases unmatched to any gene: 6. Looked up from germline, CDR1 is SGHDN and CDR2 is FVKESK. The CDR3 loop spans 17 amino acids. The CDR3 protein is CASSQDPGGPSTDTQYF. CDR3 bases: TGTGCCAGCAGCCAAGATCCGGGGGGTCCGAGCACAGATACGCAGTATTTT.

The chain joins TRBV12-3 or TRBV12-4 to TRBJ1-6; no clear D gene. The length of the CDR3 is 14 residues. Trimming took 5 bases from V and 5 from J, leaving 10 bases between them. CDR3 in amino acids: CASSVGGHNSPLHF. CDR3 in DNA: TGTGCCAGCAGTGTGGGCGGACATAATTCACCCCTCCACTTT.

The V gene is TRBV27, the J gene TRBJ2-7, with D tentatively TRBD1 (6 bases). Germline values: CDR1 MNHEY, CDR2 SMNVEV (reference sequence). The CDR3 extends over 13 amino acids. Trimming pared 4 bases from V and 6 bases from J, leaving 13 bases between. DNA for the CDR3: TGTGCCAGCAGTTCCAGGGGCGGCCGCGAGCAGTACTTC. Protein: CASSSRGGREQYF.

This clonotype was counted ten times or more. The CDR3 coding sequence is TGTGCCAGCAGTTTAAGGTACCAAGAGACCCAGTACTTC. Amino acids: CASSLRYQETQYF. This chain joins TRBV27 and TRBJ2-5; unclear D gene. The CDR3 runs to 13 residues. V gave up 2 bases and J gave up 0 bases, with 4 bases separating them. Germline V gene lookup returns CDR1 MNHEY and CDR2 SMNVEV (reference sequence).

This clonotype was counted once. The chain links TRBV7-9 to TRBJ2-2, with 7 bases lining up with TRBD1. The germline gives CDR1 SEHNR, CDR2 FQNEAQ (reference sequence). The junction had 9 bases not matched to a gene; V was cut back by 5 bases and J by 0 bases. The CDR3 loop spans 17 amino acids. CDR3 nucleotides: TGTGCCAGCAGCGTACTTGACAGGGCCCCGAACACCGGGGAGCTGTTTTTT. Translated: CASSVLDRAPNTGELFF.

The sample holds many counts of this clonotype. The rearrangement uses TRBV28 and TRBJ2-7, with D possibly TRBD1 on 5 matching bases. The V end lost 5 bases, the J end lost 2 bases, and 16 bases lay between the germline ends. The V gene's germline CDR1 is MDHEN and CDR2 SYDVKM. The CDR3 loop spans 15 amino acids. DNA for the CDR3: TGTGCCAGCAGTCGCCCCAGGGATCTGACCTACGAGCAGTACTTC. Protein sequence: CASSRPRDLTYEQYF.

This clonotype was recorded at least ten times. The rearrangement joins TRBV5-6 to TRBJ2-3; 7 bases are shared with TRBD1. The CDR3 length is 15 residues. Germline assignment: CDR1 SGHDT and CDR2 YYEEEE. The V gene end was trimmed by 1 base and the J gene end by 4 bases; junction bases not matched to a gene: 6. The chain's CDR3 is CASSLRSRGPDTQYF. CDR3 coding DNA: TGTGCCAGCAGCTTGAGGTCGAGGGGGCCAGATACGCAGTATTTT.

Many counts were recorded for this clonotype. The CDR3 protein is CASSIQGAKGEAFF. The CDR3 nucleotides read TGTGCCAGTAGTATTCAGGGGGCGAAGGGTGAAGCTTTCTTT. J is TRBJ1-1 and V is TRBV19; 8 nucleotides agree with TRBD1. The V segment lost 3 bases and the J segment 7 bases; nucleotides outside the gene matches: 7. This CDR3 is built from 14 residues. Germline V gene data show CDR1 as LNHDA and CDR2 as SQIVND (reference sequence).

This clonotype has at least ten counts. CDR3 sequence: CASSYSRDRPTDTQYF. CDR3 sequence (DNA): TGTGCCAGCAGTTACTCGAGGGACAGGCCCACAGATACGCAGTATTTT. The chain carries TRBV6-5 and TRBJ2-3; the match to TRBD1 covers 8 bases. The CDR3 contains 16 residues. The V gene's germline CDR1 is MNHEY and CDR2 SVGAGI. The V gene end was trimmed by 0 bases and the J gene end by 2 bases; junction bases not matched to a gene: 4.

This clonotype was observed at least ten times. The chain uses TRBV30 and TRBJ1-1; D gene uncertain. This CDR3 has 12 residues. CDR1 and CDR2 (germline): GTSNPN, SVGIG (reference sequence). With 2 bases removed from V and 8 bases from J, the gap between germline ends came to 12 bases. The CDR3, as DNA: TGTGCCTGGAGTCAGTTGGGCAGGGAAGCTTTCTTT. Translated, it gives CAWSQLGREAFF.

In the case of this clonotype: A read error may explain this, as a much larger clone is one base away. The DNA of the CDR3 is TGTACCAGCACCGAGGGGTTGGGGGTATCTGCAGATACGCAGTATTTT. Translating it yields CTSTEGLGVSADTQYF. The rearrangement links TRBV28 to TRBJ2-3; D is perhaps TRBD1 or TRBD2 (5 bases each). Germline CDR1 reads MDHEN; CDR2 reads SYDVKM. This CDR3 spans 16 amino acids. Full variable domain (missing parts from reference TRBV28 and TRBJ2-3): DVKVTQSSRYLVKRTGEKVFLECVQDMDHENMFWYRQDPGLGLRLIYFSYDVKMKEKGDIPEGYSVSREKKERFSLILESASTNQTSMYLCTSTEGLGVSADTQYFGPGTRLTVL.

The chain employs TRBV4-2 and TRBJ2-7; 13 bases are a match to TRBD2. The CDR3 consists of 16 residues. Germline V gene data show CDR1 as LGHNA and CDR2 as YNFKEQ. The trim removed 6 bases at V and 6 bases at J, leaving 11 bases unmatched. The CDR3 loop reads CASRRTGTSGIGEQYF. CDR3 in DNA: TGTGCCAGCAGGCGAACCGGGACTAGCGGGATTGGCGAGCAGTACTTC.

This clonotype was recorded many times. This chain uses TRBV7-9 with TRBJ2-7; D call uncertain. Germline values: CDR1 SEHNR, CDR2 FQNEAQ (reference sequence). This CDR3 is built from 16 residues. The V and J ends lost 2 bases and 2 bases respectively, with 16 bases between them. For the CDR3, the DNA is TGTGCCAGCAGCTTAACCTCACGTGGGCGGACCTACGAGCAGTACTTC. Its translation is CASSLTSRGRTYEQYF.

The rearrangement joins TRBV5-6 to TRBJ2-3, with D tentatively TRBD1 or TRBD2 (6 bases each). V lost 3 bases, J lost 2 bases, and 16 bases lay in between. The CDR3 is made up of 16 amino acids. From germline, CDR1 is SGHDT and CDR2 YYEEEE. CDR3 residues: CASSYGTGASTDTQYF. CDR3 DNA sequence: TGTGCCAGCAGCTATGGAACGGGGGCGTCCACAGATACGCAGTATTTT.